What follows are 29 T cell receptor beta chains derived from one specimen sequenced in a study of T cell responses to AZD1222 COVID-19 vaccine. Profiled with immunoSEQ multiplex PCR; TCRdb holds only in-frame clones, not every one. The table has 96,000 or so clones, 70% to 90% seen once. The sequencing here drew on peripheral blood, taken on day 0 of AZD1222 vaccination. The receptors stem from an adult in good health.

V gene TRBV4-1 combines with J gene TRBJ1-2, with D maybe TRBD1 (6 bases). Trimming stripped 4 bases from V and 4 bases from J, with 13 bases between. In germline, CDR1 is MGHRA, CDR2 YSYEKL. This CDR3 has 14 residues. Here the CDR3 DNA reads TGCGCCAGCAGCCCGGACAGTAAAAGCTATGGCTACACCTTC. Protein sequence: CASSPDSKSYGYTF.

This clone was counted once. The V call is TRBV7-2, the J call TRBJ2-7, with D maybe TRBD1 (6 bases). Germline CDR1 SGHTA, CDR2 FQGNSA. The length of the CDR3 is 14 residues. V was trimmed by 0 bases and J by 7 bases, leaving 13 bases between them. The CDR3 here is CASSLARLDREQYF. The CDR3 DNA sequence: TGTGCCAGCAGCTTAGCGCGGTTAGACAGGGAGCAGTACTTC.

The V gene is TRBV15, the J gene TRBJ2-5; maybe TRBD2 (5 bases). With 3 bases removed from V and 7 bases from J, the gap between germline ends came to 15 bases. The CDR3 totals 14 residues. Germline V gene data show CDR1 as LNHNV and CDR2 as YYDKDF (reference sequence). In nucleotides, the CDR3 is TGTGCCACCAGCAGTGCCTCGGGATTGGGGACCCAGTACTTC. It codes for CATSSASGLGTQYF.

The chain uses TRBV4-2 and TRBJ1-5; D remains ambiguous. There are 16 residues in the CDR3. V was clipped by 1 base and J by 8 bases, with 18 bases between them. The germline V gene encodes CDR1 LGHNA and CDR2 YNFKEQ. This CDR3 is CASSQGKEAGGEPQHF. Here the CDR3 DNA reads TGTGCCAGCAGCCAAGGGAAGGAGGCGGGCGGGGAGCCCCAGCATTTT.

The rearrangement links TRBV4-3 to TRBJ1-2; perhaps TRBD1 as D (5 bases). Trimming removed 6 bases from V and 6 bases from J, with 17 bases in between. CDR1 is LGHNA, CDR2 YSLEER, per germline. This CDR3 contains 14 residues. DNA for the CDR3: TGCGCCAGCAGTCAAAGCCCGGGGACCGATGGCTACACCTTC. Protein sequence: CASSQSPGTDGYTF.

This chain uses TRBV11-1 with TRBJ2-1; TRBD1 aligns across 7 bases. V was clipped by 5 bases and J by 9 bases; unmatched bases: 7. The CDR3 has 13 amino acids. Germline V gene data show CDR1 as SGHAT and CDR2 as FQDESV (reference sequence). The CDR3 sequence is CASSTGTEGEQFF. In DNA form, the CDR3 reads TGTGCCAGCAGCACGGGGACAGAAGGTGAGCAGTTCTTC.

V usage is TRBV5-1 and J usage is TRBJ2-1; D is possibly TRBD1 or TRBD2 (5 bases each). CDR1 SGHRS and CDR2 YFSETQ come from the germline V gene. Trimming removed 4 bases from V and 0 bases from J, with 11 bases in between. The CDR3 runs to 15 residues. The CDR3: CASSEGFSSYNEQFF. CDR3 in DNA: TGCGCCAGCAGCGAGGGGTTTAGCTCCTACAATGAGCAGTTCTTC.

The chain recombines TRBV4-3 with TRBJ2-2; D not certain. Trimming cost V 0 bases and J 1 base, with 12 bases left between them. Germline V gene sequence: CDR1 LGHNA, CDR2 YSLEER. The CDR3 loop spans 17 amino acids. The CDR3 DNA follows: TGCGCCAGCAGCCAAGATTTCTGGCAGCTGAACACCGGGGAGCTGTTTTTT. This translates into CASSQDFWQLNTGELFF.

The CDR3 coding sequence is TGCGCCAGCAAGGTGGGACAGGGGAACTACGAGCAGTACTTC. Translating gives CASKVGQGNYEQYF. The V gene is TRBV5-1, the J gene TRBJ2-7, with 10 bases identical to TRBD1. The CDR3 is made up of 14 amino acids. Looked up from germline, CDR1 is SGHRS and CDR2 is YFSETQ. J gave up 3 bases and V 6 bases, and 6 bases lay outside the gene matches.

CDR3 loop: CASSVAGGGANYGYTF. The CDR3 DNA follows: TGTGCCAGCAGCGTAGCCGGAGGTGGAGCAAACTATGGCTACACCTTC. V usage is TRBV9 and J usage is TRBJ1-2; D is undetermined. V shed 0 bases and J shed 2 bases, with 14 bases lying between them. Per the germline V gene, CDR1 is SGDLS and CDR2 is YYNGEE. CDR3 size: 16 residues.

The V call is TRBV12-5, the J call TRBJ2-7; a possible D gene is TRBD2 (6 bases). Trimming left V 2 bases short and J 6 bases short, with 11 bases between. Germline V gene data show CDR1 as LGHNT and CDR2 as FRNRAP. The CDR3 is made up of 13 amino acids. The CDR3 sequence: CASGLSAGGEQYF. Written as DNA, the CDR3 is TGTGCTAGTGGTTTGTCCGCCGGGGGCGAGCAGTACTTC.

The V gene is TRBV24-1, the J gene TRBJ2-2; perhaps TRBD1 as D (5 bases). The length of the CDR3 is 12 residues. The V end lost 12 bases, the J end lost 2 bases, and 9 bases lay between the germline ends. Germline V CDR1 and CDR2: KGHDR, SFDVKD. CDR3 bases: TGTGCCGCTCAGGGTAACACCGGGGAGCTGTTTTTT. This sequence encodes CAAQGNTGELFF.

The chain joins TRBV7-2 to TRBJ1-1, with 9 nucleotides matching TRBD1. V shed 5 bases and J 4 bases; nucleotides not matched to a gene: 5. The germline gives CDR1 SGHTA, CDR2 FQGNSA. The CDR3 totals 14 residues. The CDR3 protein is CASSTTGGVTEAFF. CDR3 nucleotides: TGTGCCAGCAGCACGACAGGGGGGGTCACTGAAGCTTTCTTT.

This chain connects TRBV29-1 to TRBJ2-1, with D uncertain. Trimming removed 2 bases from V and 0 bases from J, with 17 bases in between. In germline, CDR1 is SQVTM, CDR2 ANQGSEA. The CDR3 consists of 17 residues. The CDR3 region is CSVERASMGSSYNEQFF. The DNA for the CDR3 is TGCAGCGTTGAAAGGGCGAGTATGGGAAGCTCCTACAATGAGCAGTTCTTC.

The chain carries TRBV5-8 and TRBJ1-1, with 7 positions matching TRBD1. Germline V gene data show CDR1 as SGHTS and CDR2 as YDEGEE. The CDR3 runs to 14 residues. The trim removed 4 bases at V and 1 base at J, leaving 4 bases unmatched. This CDR3 reads CASSPGQPNTEAFF. The DNA for the CDR3 is TGTGCCAGCAGCCCGGGACAGCCGAACACTGAAGCTTTCTTT.

This clone came up once. The gene calls are TRBV19 and TRBJ1-2, with D unclear. Germline V lookup: CDR1 LNHDA, CDR2 SQIVND (reference sequence). Trimming removed 3 bases at V and 4 bases at J, with 18 bases between. The CDR3 has 16 amino acids. The CDR3 nucleotides are TGTGCCAGTAGTATGGGAATAAGCGGGGATTTCTATGGCTACACCTTC. Protein: CASSMGISGDFYGYTF.

The count of this clone is one. The chain recombines TRBV3-1 (or the pseudogene TRBV3-2) with TRBJ1-4, with D unresolved. Trimming shortened V by 4 bases and J by 5 bases, and 2 bases separated the two germline ends. From germline, CDR1 is LGHDT and CDR2 YNNKEL (reference sequence). This CDR3 region has 11 residues. This CDR3 is CASSLNEKLFF. For the CDR3, the DNA is TGTGCCAGCAGCCTGAATGAAAAACTGTTTTTT.

The genes are TRBV30 and TRBJ2-4; 8 positions agree with TRBD1. The CDR3 sequence is 12 residues long. Germline lookup yields CDR1 GTSNPN and CDR2 SVGIG (reference sequence). V shed 7 bases and J 6 bases; nucleotides not matched to a gene: 5. In DNA, the CDR3 is TGTGCCTTTTCACAGGGGGGAAACATTCAGTACTTC. This translates into CAFSQGGNIQYF.

V and J are TRBV4-2 and TRBJ1-2; TRBD1 matches at 7 bases. The CDR3 has 16 amino acids. Germline CDR1 reads LGHNA; CDR2 reads YNFKEQ. Trimming removed 0 bases from V and 4 bases from J; junction bases left unmatched: 8. CDR3 DNA sequence: TGTGCCAGCAGCCAAGACATAGGGGGCAACCTCTATGGCTACACCTTC. It specifies CASSQDIGGNLYGYTF.

The chain joins TRBV6-5 to TRBJ1-1; TRBD1 aligns across 9 bases. Germline assignment: CDR1 MNHEY and CDR2 SVGAGI. The CDR3 totals 16 residues. V gave up 0 bases and J gave up 2 bases; unmatched junction bases: 4. The CDR3 coding sequence is TGTGCCAGCAGTTACTCACAGGGGGCCCGTAACACTGAAGCTTTCTTT. Translated: CASSYSQGARNTEAFF.

The rearrangement uses TRBV15 and TRBJ2-1, with D unresolved. The V and J ends lost 1 base and 4 bases respectively, with 8 bases between them. CDR1 is LNHNV and CDR2 is YYDKDF in the germline V gene (reference sequence). The CDR3 totals 14 residues. The CDR3 protein is CATSRAAEYNEQFF. The CDR3 DNA sequence: TGTGCCACCAGCAGAGCGGCAGAATACAATGAGCAGTTCTTC.

The V call is TRBV3-1 (or the pseudogene TRBV3-2), the J call TRBJ1-2; tentative D call: TRBD1 (5 bases). The germline gives CDR1 LGHDT, CDR2 YNNKEL (reference sequence). This CDR3 comprises 13 residues. V gave up 6 bases and J gave up 8 bases, with 16 bases separating them. As DNA, the CDR3 is TGTGCCAGCAGTCATGGGCAGGGCCAAGGCTACACCTTC. This encodes CASSHGQGQGYTF.

The chain is built from TRBV18 and TRBJ2-6; D is unresolved. Trimming took 8 bases from V and 0 from J, leaving 20 bases between them. Germline V gives CDR1 KGHSH, CDR2 LQKENI. CDR3 size: 18 residues. The CDR3 nucleotides are TGTGCCAGCCCACGTATTTTGGACGGAGCCTCTGGGGCCAACGTCCTGACTTTC. It specifies CASPRILDGASGANVLTF. Using reference TRBV18 and TRBJ2-6 for the parts outside the CDR3, the full variable domain is NAGVMQNPRHLVRRRGQEARLRCSPMKGHSHVYWYRQLPEEGLKFMVYLQKENIIDESGMPKERFSAEFPKEGPSILRIQQVVRGDSAAYFCASPRILDGASGANVLTFGAGSRLTVL.

V is TRBV5-1 and J is TRBJ1-1, with D tentatively TRBD1 (6 bases). Between the trimmed V and J ends, which lost 2 bases and 1 base, there was a span of 9 bases. The germline V gene encodes CDR1 SGHRS and CDR2 YFSETQ. The CDR3 loop spans 14 amino acids. CDR3 protein: CASSLLDRNTEAFF. In DNA form, the CDR3 reads TGCGCCAGCAGCTTATTGGACAGGAACACTGAAGCTTTCTTT.

V and J are TRBV19 and TRBJ1-5, with D maybe TRBD1 (6 bases). Trimming left V 10 bases short and J 5 bases short, with 15 bases between. CDR3 length: 13 residues. In germline, CDR1 is LNHDA, CDR2 SQIVND (reference sequence). CDR3 nucleotides: TGTGCCACCTCGACAAGGGGGGATCAGCCCCAGCATTTT. This codes for CATSTRGDQPQHF.

In DNA form, the CDR3 reads TGTGCCAGCAGTTCTGGGGGGTGGAATTCACCCCTCCACTTT. Its protein is CASSSGGWNSPLHF. This chain links TRBV27 with TRBJ1-6; D possibly corresponds to TRBD1 (5 bases). The ends were cut back, 4 bases at V and 7 bases at J, with 11 bases in the middle. Per the germline V gene, CDR1 is MNHEY and CDR2 is SMNVEV (reference sequence). The CDR3 spans 14 residues.

A remark on this clone: This same CDR3 is encoded by further DNA sequences in the sample. The chain uses TRBV12-3 or TRBV12-4 and TRBJ1-2; tentative D call: TRBD1 (5 bases). This CDR3 is built from 13 residues. Trimming removed 0 bases from V and 5 bases from J, with 7 bases in between. CDR3 sequence: CASSLAGGYGYTF. Written as DNA, the CDR3 is TGTGCCAGCAGTTTAGCGGGGGGTTATGGCTACACCTTC.

The gene calls are TRBV5-1 and TRBJ1-5, with a weak D call TRBD1 (5 bases). V was cut by 4 bases and J by 6 bases, with 14 bases left in between. Germline V lookup: CDR1 SGHRS, CDR2 YFSETQ. This CDR3 spans 14 amino acids. The CDR3 is CASSPGTPGQPQHF. DNA for the CDR3: TGCGCCAGCAGCCCCGGGACCCCTGGTCAGCCCCAGCATTTT.

V and J are TRBV14 and TRBJ1-4, with 8 bases identical to TRBD1. This CDR3 spans 16 amino acids. CDR1 and CDR2 (germline): SGHDN, FVKESK. V lost 2 bases to trimming and J lost 2 bases; unmatched junction nucleotides: 4. DNA of the CDR3: TGTGCCAGCAGCCAAACTAACAGGGGGACTAATGAAAAACTGTTTTTT. It encodes CASSQTNRGTNEKLFF.